These 32 T cell receptor beta chains were sequenced from one sample in a study of Graves' ophthalmopathy and Graves' hyperthyroidism. RNA transcripts provided the template for amplifying TCR beta CDR3 regions. HTBI primers primed a first-round RT-PCR, and a second-round multiplex PCR followed. TCRdb re-analysed the multiplex PCR reads in MiXCR, keeping a single row per CDR3 protein. The data show around 400,000 distinct CDR3 sequences, 15% to 20% seen once. Sequenced material: peripheral blood. The receptors shown here come from a woman aged 18-35 years with Graves' ophthalmopathy.

This clonotype came up many times. The chain joins TRBV11-2 to TRBJ2-7; 12 nucleotides agree with TRBD2. Germline CDR1 is SGHAT and CDR2 is FQNNGV. The V segment lost 4 bases and the J segment 4 bases; nucleotides outside the gene matches: 11. The CDR3 spans 17 residues. CDR3 in DNA: TGTGCCAGCAGCTCTCCCCCGACTAGCGGGAGAACGTACGAGCAGTACTTC. Its translation is CASSSPPTSGRTYEQYF.

Ten or more counts support this clonotype. This chain uses TRBV12-3 or TRBV12-4 with TRBJ2-2; weak D call: TRBD2 (5 bases). CDR3 length: 14 residues. Trimming shortened V by 3 bases and J by 6 bases, and 11 bases separated the two germline ends. The CDR3 coding sequence is TGTGCCAGCAGTTTGGGAGTAGGAGCCGGGGAGCTGTTTTTT. Protein product: CASSLGVGAGELFF.

This clonotype appeared many times. This sequence joins TRBV12-3 or TRBV12-4 and TRBJ1-5; maybe TRBD1 (5 bases). Trimming shortened V by 5 bases and J by 3 bases, and 14 bases separated the two germline ends. The CDR3 is made up of 15 amino acids. The CDR3: CASSLTGGNNQPQHF. For the CDR3, the DNA is TGTGCCAGCAGTCTAACGGGGGGTAACAATCAGCCCCAGCATTTT.

Many counts were recorded for this clonotype. The genes are TRBV20-1 and TRBJ1-5, with D uncertain. The length of the CDR3 is 12 residues. The germline V gene has CDR1 DFQATT and CDR2 SNEGSKA (reference sequence). V was trimmed by 3 bases and J by 7 bases, leaving 10 bases between them. The CDR3, as DNA: TGCAGTGCTAGGGTTCACCGGCAGCCCCAGCATTTT. Its protein is CSARVHRQPQHF.

V and J are TRBV6-1 and TRBJ2-5; TRBD1 might be the D (6 bases). Trimming pared 6 bases from V and 1 base from J, leaving 15 bases between. CDR3 length: 15 residues. Germline lookup yields CDR1 MNHNS and CDR2 SASEGT. For the CDR3, the DNA is TGTGCCAGCAGAGGCCTGACAGGACCCCAAGAGACCCAGTACTTC. Its translation: CASRGLTGPQETQYF.

This chain joins TRBV4-1 and TRBJ2-7; 11 bases fit TRBD1. CDR3 size: 16 residues. Looked up from germline, CDR1 is MGHRA and CDR2 is YSYEKL. Losses at the gene ends were 1 base for V and 6 bases for J; bases not matched to a gene: 8. The CDR3 DNA is TGCGCCAGCAGCCAAGTAGGACAGGGGGCTTTGAGCGAGCAGTACTTC. As protein: CASSQVGQGALSEQYF.

This clonotype was recorded many times. This rearrangement joins TRBV2 to TRBJ1-1; 8 bases are shared with TRBD1. CDR1 is SNHLY and CDR2 is FYNNEI in the germline V gene. V was pared by 9 bases and J by 5 bases, with 8 bases of the junction left unmatched. CDR3 size: 13 residues. The CDR3 DNA reads as TGTGCCAGGAGACAGGGGTCACGAACTGAAGCTTTCTTT. It yields the protein CARRQGSRTEAFF.

The sample holds many counts of this clonotype. J is TRBJ2-7 and V is TRBV18, with 8 bases aligning to TRBD1. The CDR3 has 15 residues. With 3 bases clipped from V and 0 bases from J, the junction kept 4 bases outside the gene matches. Per germline, CDR1 KGHSH and CDR2 LQKENI. CDR3 protein: CASSPVGQGSYEQYF. CDR3 nucleotide sequence: TGTGCCAGCTCACCCGTTGGACAGGGCTCCTACGAGCAGTACTTC.

This clonotype occurred many times. The chain combines TRBV28 with TRBJ2-5; D gene ambiguous. Germline V gene lookup returns CDR1 MDHEN and CDR2 SYDVKM. The length of the CDR3 is 13 residues. The germline V and J ends were trimmed by 6 bases and 3 bases, with 11 bases remaining between them. The CDR3 DNA sequence: TGTGCCAGCAGACCCTTTAAAGAAGAGACCCAGTACTTC. It encodes CASRPFKEETQYF.

V usage is TRBV12-3 or TRBV12-4 and J usage is TRBJ2-5; a weak D match, TRBD2 (5 bases). This CDR3 contains 16 residues. V was shortened by 6 bases and J by 2 bases, with 19 bases between the two germline ends. The CDR3: CASSYPLASGQETQYF. CDR3 nucleotide sequence: TGTGCCAGCAGCTACCCCTTAGCGTCCGGGCAAGAGACCCAGTACTTC.

This clonotype was observed many times. The chain combines TRBV9 with TRBJ2-5; TRBD1 is a possible D gene (6 bases). The length of the CDR3 is 14 residues. Germline V gene sequence: CDR1 SGDLS, CDR2 YYNGEE. V was cut by 4 bases and J by 4 bases, with 14 bases left in between. The CDR3 is CASSPQGLGETQYF. CDR3 nucleotide sequence: TGTGCCAGCAGCCCCCAGGGGCTGGGAGAGACCCAGTACTTC.

Details on this clonotype: Lacking the conserved final phenylalanine or tryptophan, this CDR3 likely reflects a read error. The limits of the CDR3 on the DNA are not certain, so only TCRdb's listed CDR3 is given. The chain joins TRBV9 to TRBJ2-7. Germline CDR1 is SGDLS and CDR2 is YYNGEE. The CDR3 is 8 amino acids in total, end residues counted. This CDR3 reads CASSLTLT.

The table lists this clonotype with many counts. This chain uses TRBV29-1 with TRBJ2-3; D is possibly TRBD2 (5 bases). V lost 2 bases to trimming and J lost 7 bases, with 10 bases between them. Germline V gives CDR1 SQVTM, CDR2 ANQGSEA. This CDR3 contains 12 residues. The CDR3 coding sequence is TGCAGCGTTGAACCTAGCCTAAATACGCAGTATTTT. It yields the protein CSVEPSLNTQYF.

This clonotype came up many times. The chain carries TRBV19 and TRBJ2-5; TRBD2 might be the D (5 bases). The CDR3 has 14 amino acids. Trimming shortened V by 3 bases and J by 5 bases, and 13 bases separated the two germline ends. Germline V gene sequence: CDR1 LNHDA, CDR2 SQIVND (reference sequence). The chain's CDR3 is CASSITPRGETQYF. The CDR3 coding sequence is TGTGCCAGTAGTATTACCCCCCGAGGGGAGACCCAGTACTTC.

This clonotype was recorded at least ten times. The chain combines TRBV13 with TRBJ2-4; 8 nucleotides match TRBD1. Germline CDR1 PRHDT, CDR2 FYEKMQ (reference sequence). The CDR3 has 16 residues. V lost 3 bases to trimming and J lost 3 bases; unmatched junction nucleotides: 7. CDR3 sequence (DNA): TGTGCCAGCAGCTTGTCGGACAGGGAGGTCAAAAACATTCAGTACTTC. This translates into CASSLSDREVKNIQYF.

Only a few counts were recorded for this clonotype. The V call is TRBV7-2, the J call TRBJ1-2; no clear D gene. V was cut by 1 base and J by 4 bases, with 13 bases left in between. CDR3 length: 15 residues. From germline, CDR1 is SGHTA and CDR2 FQGNSA. CDR3 residues: CASSLGKYDSYGYTF. CDR3 in DNA: TGTGCCAGCAGCTTAGGAAAATACGACTCCTATGGCTACACCTTC.

The table lists this clonotype with many counts. The J gene is TRBJ1-6, the V gene TRBV27; D is uncertain. This CDR3 spans 14 amino acids. V shed 4 bases and J shed 3 bases, with 7 bases lying between them. Germline CDR1 is MNHEY and CDR2 is SMNVEV (reference sequence). CDR3 in amino acids: CASSYRGYNSPLHF. The CDR3 region has the DNA TGTGCCAGCAGTTATCGGGGCTATAATTCACCCCTCCACTTT.

There are many counts of this clonotype. This chain links TRBV28 with TRBJ1-1; D not resolved. Germline loops: CDR1 MDHEN, CDR2 SYDVKM. Trimming shortened V by 7 bases and J by 0 bases, and 9 bases separated the two germline ends. The CDR3 sequence is 13 residues long. The CDR3 loop is CASTKSMNTEAFF. Here the CDR3 DNA reads TGTGCCAGCACCAAGTCGATGAACACTGAAGCTTTCTTT.

This clonotype was counted a single time. The genes are TRBV28 and TRBJ1-6, with D possibly matching TRBD1 (6 bases). Germline V lookup: CDR1 MDHEN, CDR2 SYDVKM. V was clipped by 6 bases and J by 10 bases, with 13 bases between them. The length of the CDR3 is 13 residues. The CDR3 nucleotides are TGTGCCAGCAGCGACAGGCATAGATCACCCCTCCACTTT. Protein sequence: CASSDRHRSPLHF.

The sample holds a few counts of this clonotype. This sequence joins TRBV12-3 or TRBV12-4 and TRBJ2-7; D is possibly TRBD2 (5 bases). The CDR3 loop spans 15 amino acids. V lost 1 base and J lost 4, with 14 bases in between. In nucleotides, the CDR3 is TGTGCCAGCAGTTTAGAGGCGGCCGGACTTTACGAGCAGTACTTC. Translating gives CASSLEAAGLYEQYF.

In this sample, this clonotype turned up many times. The chain uses TRBV12-5 and TRBJ2-5; 7 bases line up with TRBD1. This CDR3 has 15 residues. The V gene end was trimmed by 3 bases and the J gene end by 4 bases; junction bases not matched to a gene: 8. Germline V CDR1 and CDR2: LGHNT, FRNRAP. CDR3 sequence (DNA): TGTGCTAGTGGTTTTGAGGGGGCGCAGGGAGAGACCCAGTACTTC. Translating it yields CASGFEGAQGETQYF.

The chain links TRBV6-1 to TRBJ1-1; no clear D gene. This CDR3 has 10 amino acids. From germline, CDR1 is MNHNS and CDR2 SASEGT. V lost 6 bases and J lost 7, with 6 bases in between. CDR3 sequence: CASRKNEAFF. The CDR3 DNA reads TGTGCCAGCAGGAAGAATGAAGCTTTCTTT.

The chain couples TRBV6-5 to TRBJ1-6, with D tentatively TRBD1 (5 bases). The V gene lost 2 bases and the J gene lost 11 bases, with 10 bases spanning the gap. The CDR3 covers 13 residues. Germline CDR1 MNHEY, CDR2 SVGAGI. The CDR3 DNA follows: TGTGCCAGCAGTTACGAGGGGAACGCACCCCTCCACTTT. Translation gives CASSYEGNAPLHF.

There are many counts of this clonotype. The rearrangement uses TRBV6-2 or TRBV6-3 and TRBJ2-7, with D uncertain. The CDR3 extends over 15 amino acids. The germline gives CDR1 MNHEY, CDR2 SVGEGT. Trimming took 4 bases from V and 1 from J, leaving 14 bases between them. CDR3 DNA: TGTGCCAGCAGTTCAGCGACATATTTTTCCTACGAGCAGTACTTC. Protein: CASSSATYFSYEQYF.

This clonotype was found many times. The CDR3 reads CASTSPPGTGNTEAFF. The DNA of the CDR3 is TGTGCCAGCACCTCACCGCCAGGGACAGGGAATACTGAAGCTTTCTTT. V is TRBV12-3 or TRBV12-4 and J is TRBJ1-1; 9 bases are a match to TRBD1. The CDR3 sequence is 16 residues long. The trim removed 7 bases at V and 5 bases at J, leaving 14 bases unmatched.

This clonotype was counted ten times or more. V is TRBV20-1 and J is TRBJ2-5; D possibly corresponds to TRBD2 (5 bases). This CDR3 spans 10 amino acids. Germline V CDR1 and CDR2: DFQATT, SNEGSKA (reference sequence). Deletions cut 5 bases from V and 5 bases from J, with 6 bases between. The CDR3 DNA reads TGCAGTGCTCGAGGGGAGACCCAGTACTTC. This sequence encodes CSARGETQYF.

This clonotype was seen a handful of times. V is TRBV7-9 and J is TRBJ2-7, with no clear D. The germline CDR1 and CDR2 sequences are SEHNR and FQNEAQ (reference sequence). Trimming cost V 4 bases and J 3 bases, with 10 bases left between them. The CDR3 loop spans 13 amino acids. This chain's CDR3 is CASSSTLHYEQYF. The CDR3 bases are TGTGCCAGCAGCTCGACCTTACACTACGAGCAGTACTTC.

The CDR3 DNA follows: TGTGCCAGCAGTACTCAGGGGCAGGAGGCCGAGCATTTT. It translates to CASSTQGQEAEHF. This chain connects TRBV6-5 to TRBJ1-5; D may be TRBD1 (6 bases). Trimming left V 5 bases short and J 14 bases short, with 19 bases between. Germline loops: CDR1 MNHEY, CDR2 SVGAGI. The CDR3 has 13 amino acids.

This clonotype was observed many times. The chain carries TRBV11-2 and TRBJ2-7; D remains unclear. The CDR3 totals 16 residues. Per germline, CDR1 SGHAT and CDR2 FQNNGV. The V and J ends lost 0 bases and 1 base respectively, with 13 bases between them. The CDR3: CASSLDLGRGSYEQYF. In DNA form, the CDR3 reads TGTGCCAGCAGCTTAGATCTGGGTCGAGGATCCTACGAGCAGTACTTC.

This clonotype was seen ten or more times. The chain recombines TRBV20-1 with TRBJ2-7; D gene unclear. The length of the CDR3 is 11 residues. The V and J ends lost 4 bases and 1 base respectively, with 5 bases between them. Germline V lookup: CDR1 DFQATT, CDR2 SNEGSKA (reference sequence). The CDR3 DNA sequence: TGCAGTGCTACCGAATCCTACGAGCAGTACTTC. Its protein is CSATESYEQYF.

There are many counts of this clonotype. The chain couples TRBV7-9 to TRBJ2-5; 7 bases fit TRBD1. Germline loops: CDR1 SEHNR, CDR2 FQNEAQ (reference sequence). This CDR3 comprises 14 residues. The V segment lost 5 bases and the J segment 2 bases; nucleotides outside the gene matches: 5. Here the CDR3 DNA reads TGTGCCAGCAGCCCCCCGGGACAGCAAGAGACCCAGTACTTC. Translated, it gives CASSPPGQQETQYF. The variable domain in full, with the rest retrieved from reference TRBV7-9 and TRBJ2-5, is DTGVSQNPRHKITKRGQNVTFRCDPISEHNRLYWYRQTLGQGPEFLTYFQNEAQLEKSRLLSDRFSAERPKGSFSTLEIQRTEQGDSAMYLCASSPPGQQETQYFGPGTRLLVL.

In this sample, this clonotype turned up many times. The V call is TRBV28, the J call TRBJ1-1, with D possibly TRBD1 on 5 matching bases. The CDR3 runs to 12 residues. V was trimmed by 11 bases and J by 1 base, leaving 11 bases between them. Looked up from germline, CDR1 is MDHEN and CDR2 is SYDVKM. This CDR3 is CALGQPNTEAFF. As DNA, the CDR3 is TGTGCCCTGGGGCAGCCGAACACTGAAGCTTTCTTT. The complete variable domain, with remaining parts taken from reference TRBV28 and TRBJ1-1, reads DVKVTQSSRYLVKRTGEKVFLECVQDMDHENMFWYRQDPGLGLRLIYFSYDVKMKEKGDIPEGYSVSREKKERFSLILESASTNQTSMYLCALGQPNTEAFFGQGTRLTVV.